This entry features one T cell receptor beta chain sequence. The table came from immunoSEQ multiplex PCR; TCRdb's copy has only in-frame clones and leaves some out. Of some 69,000 clones in the sample, 75% to 90% were seen once. This entry belongs to a study of blood T cell repertoires in COVID-19. Study at large: From T cells, B-cell-depleted T cells, or PBMCs came the material, which was cDNA or gDNA.

The CDR3 is made up of 14 amino acids. Trimming removed 3 bases from V and 3 bases from J, with 11 bases in between. CDR1 is KGHSH and CDR2 is LQKENI in the germline V gene. The chain carries TRBV18 and TRBJ1-1; D remains ambiguous. The sequence was obtained from a man at least 80 years old with active or convalescent COVID-19. Source material: peripheral blood. CDR3 protein: CASSPTHSDTEAFF. Here the CDR3 DNA reads TGTGCCAGCTCACCTACCCACAGTGACACTGAAGCTTTCTTT.